Sequencing of this T cell receptor beta chain was carried out in a study of cytomegalovirus exposure and HLA in healthy donors. General study findings and limits: In a later analysis, the majority of CMV-associated beta chains seemingly showed HLA restriction. The authors later found TCR association rates varying by HLA locus, with DRB1 most and HLA-C fewest. Earlier analysis found most TCR beta V segments productive about 90% or about 30% of the time. A highly shared variant cluster was judged a likely technical artifact.

CDR1 SEHNR and CDR2 FQNEAQ come from the germline V gene (reference sequence). This CDR3 is built from 16 residues. V was trimmed by 2 bases and J by 1 base, leaving 15 bases between them. The PCR used 60 Vbeta and 13 Jbeta primers. The protocol was immunoSEQ multiplex PCR, while the TCRdb copy is restricted to in-frame clones and leaves out a portion. The sample has some 69,000 clones; approximately 70% are singletons. Of note for this clone: What it binds is unknown.

This receptor was obtained from a male donor in good health and CMV-seropositive. The chain joins TRBV7-9 to TRBJ2-7; possibly TRBD1 for D (6 bases). Sequencing was performed on PBMCs. The CDR3 region is CASSLQSLQGSYEQYF. Written as DNA, the CDR3 is TGTGCCAGCAGCTTACAAAGTCTTCAGGGGTCCTACGAGCAGTACTTC.